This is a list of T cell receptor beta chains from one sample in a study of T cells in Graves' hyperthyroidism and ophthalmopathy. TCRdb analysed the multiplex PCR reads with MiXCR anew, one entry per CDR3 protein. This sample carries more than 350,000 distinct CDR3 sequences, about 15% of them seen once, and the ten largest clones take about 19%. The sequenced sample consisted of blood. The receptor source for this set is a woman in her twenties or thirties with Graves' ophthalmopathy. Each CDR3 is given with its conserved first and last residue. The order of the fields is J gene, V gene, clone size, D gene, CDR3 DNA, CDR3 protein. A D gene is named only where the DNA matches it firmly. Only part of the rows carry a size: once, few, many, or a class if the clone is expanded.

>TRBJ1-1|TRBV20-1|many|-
TGCAGTGCTAGAGTCCCTACCACTGAAGCTTTCTTT
CSARVPTTEAFF
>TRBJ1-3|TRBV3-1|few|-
TGTGCCAGCAGCCCCCGATACCACAGTCCCGTGGGGAACACCATATATTTT
CASSPRYHSPVGNTIYF
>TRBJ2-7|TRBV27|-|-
TGTGCCAGCAGTCTAGGGAATTATAGGGGCGAGCAGTACTTC
CASSLGNYRGEQYF
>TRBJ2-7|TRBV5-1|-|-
TGCGCCAGCAGCTCATCTACGGGGGGCGAGCGGTACTTC
CASSSSTGGERYF
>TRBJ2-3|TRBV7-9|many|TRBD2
TGTGCCAGCAGTTTTCATCGGACTAGCGGGGGGGCTGATACGCAGTATTTT
CASSFHRTSGGADTQYF
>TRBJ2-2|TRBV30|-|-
TGTGCCTGGAGGACAGAACCCCCGAACACCGGGGAGCTGTTTTTT
CAWRTEPPNTGELFF
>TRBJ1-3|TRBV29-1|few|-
TGCAGCGTTGGGGTGGACACCATATATTTT
CSVGVDTIYF
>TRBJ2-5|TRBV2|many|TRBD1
TGTGCCAGCAACTCCGGGACAGGGATCGAGACCCAGTACTTC
CASNSGTGIETQYF
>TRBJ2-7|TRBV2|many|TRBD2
TGTGCCAGCAGAGCCCTAGCGGGCTCCTACGAGCAGTACTTC
CASRALAGSYEQYF
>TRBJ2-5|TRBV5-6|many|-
TGTGCCAGCAGCTTGGGGCAGGCGTACCAAGAGACCCAGTACTTC
CASSLGQAYQETQYF
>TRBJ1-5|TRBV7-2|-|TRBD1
TGTGCCAGCAGCCCCTTGCCGGGACAGAATCAGCCCCAGCATTTT
CASSPLPGQNQPQHF
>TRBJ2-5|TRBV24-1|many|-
TGTGCCACCAGTGATTGGTGGGGAGAAGAGACCCAGTACTTC
CATSDWWGEETQYF
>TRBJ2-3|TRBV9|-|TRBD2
TGTGCCAGCAGCGTAGCTGAACCGGGGGGGCGGGATACGCAGTATTTT
CASSVAEPGGRDTQYF
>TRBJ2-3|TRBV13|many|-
TGTGCCAGCAGCTCATCAATTCCCTATTCCACAGATACGCAGTATTTT
CASSSSIPYSTDTQYF
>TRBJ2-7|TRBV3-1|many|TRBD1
TGTGCCAGCAGCCCGTACAGGGGGCGTTTTTCCTACGAGCAGTACTTC
CASSPYRGRFSYEQYF
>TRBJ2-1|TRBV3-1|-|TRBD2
TGTGCCAGCAGCCAGGGACTAGCGGGGGGGCGTGAGCAGTTCTTC
CASSQGLAGGREQFF
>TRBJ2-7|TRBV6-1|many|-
TGTGCCAGCAGTGGACATACAGGGTCCCTCGAGCAGTACTTC
CASSGHTGSLEQYF